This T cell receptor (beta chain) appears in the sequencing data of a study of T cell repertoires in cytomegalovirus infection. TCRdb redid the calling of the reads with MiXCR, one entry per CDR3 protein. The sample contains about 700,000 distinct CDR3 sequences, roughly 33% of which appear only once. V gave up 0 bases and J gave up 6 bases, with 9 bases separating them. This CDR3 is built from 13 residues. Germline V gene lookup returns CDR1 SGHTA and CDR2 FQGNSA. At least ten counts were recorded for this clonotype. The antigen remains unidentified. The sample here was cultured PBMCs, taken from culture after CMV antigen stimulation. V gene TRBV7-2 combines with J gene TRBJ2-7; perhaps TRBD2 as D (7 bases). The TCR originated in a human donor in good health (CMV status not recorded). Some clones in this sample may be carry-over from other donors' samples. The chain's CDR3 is CASSLAGGLEQYF. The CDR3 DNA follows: TGTGCCAGCAGCTTAGCGGGGGGGCTCGAGCAGTACTTC.